One sample yielded the 4 T cell receptor beta chains listed below, sequenced in a study of T cell responses to AZD1222 COVID-19 vaccine. Assay used: immunoSEQ multiplex PCR; TCRdb lists only in-frame clones, some missing. The repertoire has 150,000 or so clones, nearly 90% of them found once; the top ten carry approximately 5.1%. The sequencing used peripheral blood, collected on day 0 of AZD1222 vaccination. The receptors come from an adult in good health.

The chain uses TRBV5-1 and TRBJ2-7, with 13 bases fitting TRBD2. With 4 bases clipped from V and 2 bases from J, the junction kept 9 bases outside the gene matches. CDR1 is SGHRS, CDR2 YFSETQ, per germline. The CDR3 sequence is 17 residues long. The CDR3 loop is CASSLNFGTSGTYEQYF. CDR3 DNA sequence: TGCGCCAGCAGCCTCAACTTCGGGACTAGCGGGACCTACGAGCAGTACTTC.

Points on this clone: Other DNA sequences in this sample translate to the same CDR3. The chain links TRBV28 to TRBJ1-2; D is ambiguous. This CDR3 has 13 amino acids. With 6 bases removed from V and 1 base from J, the gap between germline ends came to 9 bases. Germline CDR1 reads MDHEN; CDR2 reads SYDVKM. CDR3 nucleotides: TGTGCCAGCAGCCTACAGATTAACTATGGCTACACCTTC. Its translation is CASSLQINYGYTF.

Concerning this clone: This same CDR3 is encoded by further DNA sequences in the sample. V usage is TRBV19 and J usage is TRBJ2-5, with D maybe TRBD2 (5 bases). V lost 3 bases and J lost 5, with 10 bases in between. CDR1 is LNHDA, CDR2 SQIVND, per germline (reference sequence). The CDR3 length is 13 residues. This CDR3 is CASSIVRGETQYF. As DNA, the CDR3 is TGTGCCAGTAGTATCGTCAGAGGGGAGACCCAGTACTTC.

CDR3 nucleotide sequence: TGTGCCAGCAGTTTAGGTGGGACGAACTATGGCTACACCTTC. Encoded protein: CASSLGGTNYGYTF. The J gene is TRBJ1-2, the V gene TRBV28; D might be TRBD1 (5 bases). The V and J ends lost 2 bases and 2 bases respectively, with 9 bases between them. Germline-derived CDR1 and CDR2 are MDHEN and SYDVKM. This CDR3 has 14 amino acids.